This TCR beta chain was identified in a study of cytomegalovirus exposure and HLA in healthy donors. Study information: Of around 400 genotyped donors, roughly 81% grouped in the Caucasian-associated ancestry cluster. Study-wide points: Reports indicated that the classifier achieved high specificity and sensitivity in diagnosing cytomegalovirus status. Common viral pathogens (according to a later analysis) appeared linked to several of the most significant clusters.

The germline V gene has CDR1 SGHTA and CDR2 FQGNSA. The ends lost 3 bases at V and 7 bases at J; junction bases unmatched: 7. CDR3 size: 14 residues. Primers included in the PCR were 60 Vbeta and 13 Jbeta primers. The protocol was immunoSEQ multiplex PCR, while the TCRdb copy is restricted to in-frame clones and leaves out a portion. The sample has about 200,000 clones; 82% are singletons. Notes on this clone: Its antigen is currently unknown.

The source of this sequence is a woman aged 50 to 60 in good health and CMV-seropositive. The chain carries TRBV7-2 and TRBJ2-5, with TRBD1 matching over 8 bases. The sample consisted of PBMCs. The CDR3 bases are TGTGCCAGCAGCTTGCAGGGGGCAGGGGGGACCCAGTACTTC. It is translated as CASSLQGAGGTQYF.